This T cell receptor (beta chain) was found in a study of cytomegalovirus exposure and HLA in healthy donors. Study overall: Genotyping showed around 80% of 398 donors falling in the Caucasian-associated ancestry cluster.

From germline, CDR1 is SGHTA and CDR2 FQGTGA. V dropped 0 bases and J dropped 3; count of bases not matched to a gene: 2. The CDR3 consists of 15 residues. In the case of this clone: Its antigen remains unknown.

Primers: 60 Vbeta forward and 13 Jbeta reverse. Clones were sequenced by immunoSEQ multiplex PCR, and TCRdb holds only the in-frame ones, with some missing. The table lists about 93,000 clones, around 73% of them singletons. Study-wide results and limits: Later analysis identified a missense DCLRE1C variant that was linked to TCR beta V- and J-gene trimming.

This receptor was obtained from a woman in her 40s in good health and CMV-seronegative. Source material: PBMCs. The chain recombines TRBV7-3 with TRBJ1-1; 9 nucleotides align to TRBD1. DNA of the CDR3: TGTGCCAGCAGCTTAACGGGACAGGGAGACACTGAAGCTTTCTTT. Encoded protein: CASSLTGQGDTEAFF.